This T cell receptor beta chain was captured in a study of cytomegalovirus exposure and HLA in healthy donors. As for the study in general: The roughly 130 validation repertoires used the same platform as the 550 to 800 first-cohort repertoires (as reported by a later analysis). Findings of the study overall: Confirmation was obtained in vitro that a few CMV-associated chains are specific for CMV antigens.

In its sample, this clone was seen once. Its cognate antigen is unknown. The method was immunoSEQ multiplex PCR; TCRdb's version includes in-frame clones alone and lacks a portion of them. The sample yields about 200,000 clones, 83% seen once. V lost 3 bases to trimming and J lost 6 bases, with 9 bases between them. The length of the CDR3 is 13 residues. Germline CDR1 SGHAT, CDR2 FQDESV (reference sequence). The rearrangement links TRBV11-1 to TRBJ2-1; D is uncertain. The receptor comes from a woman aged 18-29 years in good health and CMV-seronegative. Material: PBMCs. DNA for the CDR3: TGTGCCAGCAGCTTCCCCCCCGCCAATGAGCAGTTCTTC. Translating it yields CASSFPPANEQFF.